The present entry profiles one T cell receptor (beta chain) with its context. Its ends do not fully match the called genes, so a read error is possible. This specimen belongs to a study of blood T cell repertoires in COVID-19. Study-level background: Collection of acute and convalescent COVID-19 samples took place in the United States, Italy and Spain. T cells, B-cell-depleted T cells, or PBMCs provided the cDNA or gDNA that served as material.

From germline, CDR1 is MNHNS and CDR2 SASEGT. The CDR3 covers 15 residues. Per the original methods: Nucleated cell counts were estimated from reference gene primer amplification. Method: immunoSEQ multiplex PCR; TCRdb's copy keeps in-frame clones and lacks some. V, J and clone size were drawn from that table, and D and trimming were deduced from the DNA. This sample has around 280,000 clones, with approximately 86% found just once. The V and J genes are TRBV6-1 and TRBJ2-7; D remains ambiguous. This clonotype was sampled from a woman aged 30 to 39 who had recovered from COVID-19. Sequencing used peripheral blood. CDR3: CASREGYVHTYEQYF. In nucleotides, the CDR3 is TGTGCCAGCAGGGAAGGTTACGTGCACACCTACGAGCAGTACTTC.